This TCR beta chain was sequenced for a study of cytomegalovirus exposure and HLA in healthy donors. Study-wide context: Among some 400 genotyped donors, 65% to 90% fell in the Caucasian-associated ancestry cluster.

The germline V gene has CDR1 SGHNT and CDR2 YENEEA. CDR3 length: 16 residues. The junction had 11 bases not matched to a gene; V was cut back by 1 base and J by 9 bases. The PCR had 60 Vbeta and 13 Jbeta primers. Measured with immunoSEQ multiplex PCR; TCRdb has only the in-frame clones, and not every one. The table shows around 270,000 clones, with 80% occurring only once. The origin of this receptor is a girl aged 2-9 years in good health and CMV-seronegative. The chain employs TRBV11-3 and TRBJ2-1; 8 nucleotides align to TRBD1. Source material: PBMCs. CDR3 residues: CASSLGAGTGVGEQFF. CDR3 nucleotides: TGTGCCAGCAGCTTAGGGGCCGGGACAGGCGTCGGTGAGCAGTTCTTC.